These T cell receptor beta chains were read from a single sample in a study of cytomegalovirus exposure and HLA in healthy donors. Measured with immunoSEQ multiplex PCR; TCRdb has only the in-frame clones, and not every one. The sample includes 63,000 or so clones, about 68% of them seen just once. The sample taken for sequencing was PBMCs. These receptors all come from a woman aged 25-40 years in good health and CMV-seropositive. Each CDR3 is given with its conserved first and last residue. A D gene is named only where the DNA matches it firmly. A clone size is listed for some rows: how often the clone was seen (once, few, many), or a class if it is expanded.

size	V	D	J	DNA	CDR3
-	TRBV7-3	-	TRBJ1-1	TGTGCCAGCAGCACCTCGGGGGGATGGAACGCTGAAGCTTTCTTT	CASSTSGGWNAEAFF
-	TRBV7-2	TRBD2	TRBJ2-7	TGTGCCAGCAGCGTTAAAGCGGGAGACTACGAGCAGTACTTC	CASSVKAGDYEQYF
-	TRBV11-1	-	TRBJ2-5	TGTGCCAGCAGCTTATTCGGAGAGACCCAGTACTTC	CASSLFGETQYF
-	TRBV9	TRBD1	TRBJ2-1	TGTGCCAGCAGCCTTTCGAGGGACAGGGACATCAGCTCCTACAATGAGCAGTTCTTC	CASSLSRDRDISSYNEQFF
-	TRBV6-1	-	TRBJ2-3	TGTGCCAGCAGTGCCGGGGGGCCTAGCACAGATACGCAGTATTTT	CASSAGGPSTDTQYF
-	TRBV28	-	TRBJ1-1	TGTGCCAGCAGCCTATCGCAGGGTTTGAACACTGAAGCTTTCTTT	CASSLSQGLNTEAFF
-	TRBV28	TRBD2	TRBJ2-7	TGTGCCAGCAGTGACTTAGCGGGAGGGCCCTACGAGCAGTACTTC	CASSDLAGGPYEQYF
-	TRBV9	-	TRBJ2-7	TGTGCCAGCAGCCCCCAGGTGGAGGGCTACGAGCAGTACTTC	CASSPQVEGYEQYF
-	TRBV7-2	TRBD1	TRBJ1-2	TGTGCCAGCAGCTGGGGACAGGGGGTAGGCTACACCTTC	CASSWGQGVGYTF
-	TRBV27	-	TRBJ2-7	TGTGCCAGCAGTTTAACAGGGTGGGCCTCCTACGAGCAGTACTTC	CASSLTGWASYEQYF
-	TRBV25-1	TRBD1	TRBJ1-6	TGTGCCAGCACCCCCGGGACAGGGGCTTCTTCACCCCTCCACTTT	CASTPGTGASSPLHF
-	TRBV28	TRBD1	TRBJ1-1	TGTGCCAGCAGGAACTTACAGGGGGGCACTGAAGCTTTCTTT	CASRNLQGGTEAFF
-	TRBV9	-	TRBJ1-6	TGTGCCAGCAGCGTTGGGGGCCACCTCCCGGATTCACCCCTCCACTTT	CASSVGGHLPDSPLHF
-	TRBV18	TRBD1	TRBJ1-5	TGTGCCAGCTCACTCTCCGAGACAGGGTTTCAGCCCCAGCATTTT	CASSLSETGFQPQHF
-	TRBV27	-	TRBJ2-1	TGTGCCAGCAGTTGGGACTTCGCCTTTAATGAGCAGTTCTTC	CASSWDFAFNEQFF
-	TRBV10-1	-	TRBJ2-2	TGCGCCAGCAGTGAATATAGCACCGGGGAGCTGTTTTTT	CASSEYSTGELFF
-	TRBV19	TRBD1	TRBJ1-1	TGTGCCACTAAAGGACGCGGACAGGGGAACACTGAAGCTTTCTTT	CATKGRGQGNTEAFF
-	TRBV6-1	TRBD1	TRBJ2-5	TGTGCCAGCAGTACCGGGACAGACCAAGAGACCCAGTACTTC	CASSTGTDQETQYF
-	TRBV7-8	TRBD2	TRBJ2-2	TGTGCCAGCAGCTTAGATCAGGCGGGAGTTCGGGGGGAGCTGTTTTTT	CASSLDQAGVRGELFF
-	TRBV9	-	TRBJ2-1	TGTGCCAGCAGCGCCCCCAACAATGAGCAGTTCTTC	CASSAPNNEQFF
-	TRBV28	TRBD2	TRBJ2-2	TGTGCCAGCAGTTTATTTGTAGCGGGGTCCGCCGGGGAGCTGTTTTTT	CASSLFVAGSAGELFF
-	TRBV5-6	TRBD1	TRBJ2-7	TGTGCCAGCAGCTTGGGTCCCGGGACAGGGTCCGGCGAGCAGTACTTC	CASSLGPGTGSGEQYF
-	TRBV6-1	TRBD1	TRBJ1-5	TGTGCCAGCAGTTCCGGGACAGGGGGCAATCAGCCCCAGCATTTT	CASSSGTGGNQPQHF
-	TRBV7-2	TRBD1	TRBJ2-3	TGTGCCAGCAGCCCCGACAGGGCGAAGAATACGCAGTATTTT	CASSPDRAKNTQYF
-	TRBV4-3	TRBD1	TRBJ1-2	TGCGCCAGCAGCCAAGATGTAGGATCAGGGGGCCTGGGCTACACCTTC	CASSQDVGSGGLGYTF
few	TRBV6-1	TRBD1	TRBJ1-6	TGTGCCAGCAGTGAGGACAGGGTCGTCCACTTT	CASSEDRVVHF
-	TRBV9	TRBD1	TRBJ1-2	TGTGCCAGCAGCGTAGAGGCAGGGGGCGTCTATGGCTACACCTTC	CASSVEAGGVYGYTF
-	TRBV6-5	-	TRBJ1-6	TGTGCCAGCAAGGCCGGGACAAGGGGGTCACCCCTTCACTTT	CASKAGTRGSPLHF
-	TRBV5-1	TRBD1	TRBJ1-1	TGCGCCAGCAGCTCCCAGGGGACAGGCGGCGAGGAAGCTTTCTTT	CASSSQGTGGEEAFF
-	TRBV28	TRBD1	TRBJ1-4	TGTGCCAGCAGGCTTGAGGGACAGGGTGGGGAAAAACTGTTTTTT	CASRLEGQGGEKLFF
many	TRBV7-2	-	TRBJ1-4	TGTGCCAGCACCCCCGGGGGGTTTGAAAAACTGTTTTTT	CASTPGGFEKLFF
few	TRBV15	TRBD1	TRBJ2-2	TGTGCCACCAAAGGTCCGGGACAGGGCAACACCGGGGAGCTGTTTTTT	CATKGPGQGNTGELFF
few	TRBV11-2	-	TRBJ2-7	TGTGCCAGCAGCTTAGGGCCAGGTTTACCCTACGAGCAGTACTTC	CASSLGPGLPYEQYF
-	TRBV28	TRBD2	TRBJ2-5	TGTGCCAGCAGTTTACGGTTAGCGGGAGCGAAAGAGACCCAGTACTTC	CASSLRLAGAKETQYF
few	TRBV6-1	TRBD1	TRBJ1-2	TGTGCCAGCAGTGAAAGGACAGGGTGGAGCTACACCTTC	CASSERTGWSYTF
-	TRBV10-2	TRBD2	TRBJ2-1	TGCGCCAGCAGTGTAGCGGGAGGGAACTACAATGAGCAGTTCTTC	CASSVAGGNYNEQFF
-	TRBV13	TRBD2	TRBJ2-7	TGTGCCAGCAGCTTAGGCCTAGCGGGAGGGCCCTTCCGCGAGCAGTACTTC	CASSLGLAGGPFREQYF
-	TRBV25-1	-	TRBJ2-7	TGTGCCAGCAGCCCCCGACAGCCCGCAACCCGCGTTTACGAGCAGTACTTC	CASSPRQPATRVYEQYF
-	TRBV9	TRBD1	TRBJ1-1	TGTGCCAGCAGCCCGGAGGGGGCGTTTGGCACTGAAGCTTTCTTT	CASSPEGAFGTEAFF
-	TRBV6-6	TRBD2	TRBJ2-3	TGTGCCAGCAGTACGGCTAGCGGGGTCACAGATACGCAGTATTTT	CASSTASGVTDTQYF
-	TRBV10-3	-	TRBJ2-1	TGTGCCATCACGAGAGGGAAGTTCTTC	CAITRGKFF
-	TRBV9	TRBD1	TRBJ1-6	TGTGCCAGCAGCGTAGCTCGGACAGGGGGAATTTCACCCCTCCACTTT	CASSVARTGGISPLHF
-	TRBV18	-	TRBJ2-3	TGTGCCAGCTCACCTAGACAGACAGATACGCAGTATTTT	CASSPRQTDTQYF
-	TRBV25-1	-	TRBJ1-6	TGTGCCAGCAGTGCCCGGACGGGAAATTCACCCCTCCACTTT	CASSARTGNSPLHF